This T cell receptor (beta chain) was identified in a study of monozygotic twins with cystic fibrosis. Overall study context: Roughly 3 micrograms of fragmented DNA underwent approximately 15 PCR cycles for library preparation. The study, taken as a whole, reports: Co-twins had the most similar V usage for 13 of 16 pairs, J for 8. Age, concordance and disease severity did not associate with shared CDR3 numbers. Clonality was generally low (median about 0.0097), higher in the most severe patients.

Note on this clone: Antigen: not known.

TCRdb's table, derived via immunoSEQ multiplex PCR, lists solely in-frame clones and lacks some. The sample contains 30,000 or so clones, 66% of which appear only once. This sequence originates from a girl between 5 and 17 years old with cystic fibrosis. Source material: blood.

The CDR3 coding sequence is TGTGCCAGCAGCCGTCAGGGTGAGCAGTTCTTC. It translates to CASSRQGEQFF. The chain combines TRBV7-8 with TRBJ2-1, with D possibly TRBD1 on 5 matching bases. Germline V gives CDR1 SGHVS, CDR2 FQNEAQ. Trimming removed 5 bases at V and 9 bases at J, with 8 bases between. The CDR3 has 11 residues. Variable domain in full (rest from reference TRBV7-8 and TRBJ2-1): GAGVSQSPRYKVAKRGQDVALRCDPISGHVSLFWYQQALGQGPEFLTYFQNEAQLDKSGLPSDRFFAERPEGSVSTLKIQRTQQEDSAVYLCASSRQGEQFFGPGTRLTVL.